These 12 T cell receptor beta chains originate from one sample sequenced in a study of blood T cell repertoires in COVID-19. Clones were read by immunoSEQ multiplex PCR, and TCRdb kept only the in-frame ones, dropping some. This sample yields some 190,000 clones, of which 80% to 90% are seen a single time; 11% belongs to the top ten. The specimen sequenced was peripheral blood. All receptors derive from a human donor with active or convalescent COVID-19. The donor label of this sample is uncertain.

The chain's CDR3 is CASRRDTEAFF. CDR3 in DNA: TGTGCCAGCAGACGAGACACTGAAGCTTTCTTT. This chain connects TRBV27 to TRBJ1-1; D is undetermined. This CDR3 contains 11 residues. Germline CDR1 is MNHEY and CDR2 is SMNVEV (reference sequence). V lost 6 bases and J lost 3, with 5 bases in between.

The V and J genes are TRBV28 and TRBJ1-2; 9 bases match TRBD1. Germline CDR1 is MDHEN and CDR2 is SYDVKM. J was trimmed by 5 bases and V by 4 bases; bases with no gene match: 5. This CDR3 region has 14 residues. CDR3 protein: CASSSLGQGYGYTF. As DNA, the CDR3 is TGTGCCAGCAGTTCTCTCGGACAGGGGTATGGCTACACCTTC.

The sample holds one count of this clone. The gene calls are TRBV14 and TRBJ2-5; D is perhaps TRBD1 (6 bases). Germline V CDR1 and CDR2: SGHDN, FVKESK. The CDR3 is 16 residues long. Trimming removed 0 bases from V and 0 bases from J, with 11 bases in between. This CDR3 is CASSQDPGTHQETQYF. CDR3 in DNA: TGTGCCAGCAGCCAAGATCCGGGGACACACCAAGAGACCCAGTACTTC.

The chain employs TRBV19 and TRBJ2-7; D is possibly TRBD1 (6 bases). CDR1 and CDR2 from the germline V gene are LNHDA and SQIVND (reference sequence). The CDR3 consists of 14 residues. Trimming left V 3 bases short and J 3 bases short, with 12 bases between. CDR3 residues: CASSIGTNFYEQYF. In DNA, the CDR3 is TGTGCCAGTAGTATCGGGACAAATTTCTACGAGCAGTACTTC.

This chain's CDR3 is CASSPGTSVSYEQYF. CDR3 sequence (DNA): TGTGCCAGCAGCCCCGGGACTAGCGTCTCCTACGAGCAGTACTTC. This chain joins TRBV11-2 and TRBJ2-7; 10 positions match TRBD2. V lost 5 bases, J lost 0 bases, and 4 bases stayed unmatched. From germline, CDR1 is SGHAT and CDR2 FQNNGV. The CDR3 sequence is 15 residues long.

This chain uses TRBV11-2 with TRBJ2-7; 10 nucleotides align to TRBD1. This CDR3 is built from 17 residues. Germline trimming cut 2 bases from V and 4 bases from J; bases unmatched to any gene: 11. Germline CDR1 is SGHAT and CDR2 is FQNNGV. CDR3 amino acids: CASSLYLQGQGSYEQYF. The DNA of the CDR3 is TGTGCCAGCAGCTTATACCTTCAGGGACAGGGGTCGTACGAGCAGTACTTC. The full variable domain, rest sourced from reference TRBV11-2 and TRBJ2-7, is EAGVAQSPRYKIIEKRQSVAFWCNPISGHATLYWYQQILGQGPKLLIQFQNNGVVDDSQLPKDRFSAERLKGVDSTLKIQPAKLEDSAVYLCASSLYLQGQGSYEQYFGPGTRLTVT.

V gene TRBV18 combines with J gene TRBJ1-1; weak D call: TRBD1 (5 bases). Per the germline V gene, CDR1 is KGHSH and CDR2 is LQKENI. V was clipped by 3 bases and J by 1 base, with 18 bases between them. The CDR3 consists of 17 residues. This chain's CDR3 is CASSPSSGQGGNTEAFF. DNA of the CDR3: TGTGCCAGCTCACCTAGTTCGGGGCAGGGAGGGAACACTGAAGCTTTCTTT.

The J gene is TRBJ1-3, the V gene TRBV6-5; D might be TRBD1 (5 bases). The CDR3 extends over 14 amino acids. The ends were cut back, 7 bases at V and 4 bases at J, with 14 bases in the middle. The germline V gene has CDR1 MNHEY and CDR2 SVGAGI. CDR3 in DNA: TGTGCCAGCAACAGGATCGACTCGGGAAACACCATATATTTT. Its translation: CASNRIDSGNTIYF.

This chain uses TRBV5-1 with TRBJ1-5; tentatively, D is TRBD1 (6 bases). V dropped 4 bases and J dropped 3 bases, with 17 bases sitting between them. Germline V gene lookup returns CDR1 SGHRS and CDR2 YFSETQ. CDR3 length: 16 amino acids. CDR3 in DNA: TGCGCCAGCAGCCCACAGGGCCCCGGTAACAATCAGCCCCAGCATTTT. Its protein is CASSPQGPGNNQPQHF.

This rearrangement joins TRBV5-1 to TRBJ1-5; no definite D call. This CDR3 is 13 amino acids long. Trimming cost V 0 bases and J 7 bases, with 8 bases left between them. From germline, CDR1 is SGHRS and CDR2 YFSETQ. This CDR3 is CASSLERGQPQHF. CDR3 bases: TGCGCCAGCAGCTTGGAAAGAGGCCAGCCCCAGCATTTT.

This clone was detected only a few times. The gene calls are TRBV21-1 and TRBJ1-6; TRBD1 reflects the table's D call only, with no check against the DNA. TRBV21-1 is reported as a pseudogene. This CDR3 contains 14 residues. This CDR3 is CASTTGSYNSPLHF. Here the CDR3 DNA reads TGTGCCAGCACCACAGGCTCCTATAATTCACCCCTCCACTTT.

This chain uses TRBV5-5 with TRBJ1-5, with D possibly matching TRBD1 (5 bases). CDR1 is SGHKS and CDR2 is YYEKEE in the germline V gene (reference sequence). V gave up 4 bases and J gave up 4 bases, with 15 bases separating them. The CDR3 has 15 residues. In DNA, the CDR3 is TGTGCCAGCAGCATGTGGGCAGGGCTTAATCAGCCCCAGCATTTT. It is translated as CASSMWAGLNQPQHF. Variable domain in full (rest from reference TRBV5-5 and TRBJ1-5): DAGVTQSPTHLIKTRGQQVTLRCSPISGHKSVSWYQQVLGQGPQFIFQYYEKEERGRGNFPDRFSARQFPNYSSELNVNALLLGDSALYLCASSMWAGLNQPQHFGDGTRLSIL.